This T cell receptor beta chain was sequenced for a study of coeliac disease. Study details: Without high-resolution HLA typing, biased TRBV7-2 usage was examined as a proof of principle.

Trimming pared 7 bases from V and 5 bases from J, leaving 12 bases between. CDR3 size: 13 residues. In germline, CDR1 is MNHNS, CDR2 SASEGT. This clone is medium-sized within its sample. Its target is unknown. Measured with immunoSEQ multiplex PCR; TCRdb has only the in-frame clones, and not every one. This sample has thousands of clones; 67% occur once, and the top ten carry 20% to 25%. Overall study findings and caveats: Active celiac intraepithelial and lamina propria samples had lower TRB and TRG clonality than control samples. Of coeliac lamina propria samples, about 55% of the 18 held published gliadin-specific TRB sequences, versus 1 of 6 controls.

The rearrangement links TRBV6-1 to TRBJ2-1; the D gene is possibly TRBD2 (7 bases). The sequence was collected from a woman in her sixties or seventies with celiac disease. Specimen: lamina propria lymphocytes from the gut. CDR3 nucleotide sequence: TGTGCCAGCACTCGGGGGGCCCACAATGAGCAGTTCTTC. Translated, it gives CASTRGAHNEQFF.